This T cell receptor beta chain was retrieved from a study of blood T cell repertoires in COVID-19. The wider study: Both acute and convalescent COVID-19 samples were obtained from the United States, Italy and Spain. Sample material is recorded as cDNA or gDNA derived from T cells, B-cell-depleted T cells, or PBMCs.

This clone occurred once. In the study's own analysis: For nucleated cells, counts were estimated from reference gene primer amplification. Some clones are missing from TCRdb's copy, which holds only in-frame ones; the method was immunoSEQ multiplex PCR. That table furnishes V, J and clone size, whereas the DNA furnished D and trimming. The profile shows about 380,000 clones, around 89% of them singletons. Germline CDR1 and CDR2: LNHDA and SQIVND (reference sequence). V dropped 6 bases and J dropped 4; count of bases not matched to a gene: 1. This CDR3 comprises 13 residues. The sequenced sample consisted of peripheral blood. The TCR was taken from a man in his forties with acute or convalescent COVID-19. The V gene is TRBV19, the J gene TRBJ2-1, with TRBD2 matching over 9 bases. CDR3 in DNA: TGTGCCAGTAGGGCGGGGGGGTACAATGAGCAGTTCTTC. This translates into CASRAGGYNEQFF.